The rows below give T cell receptor beta chains drawn from one sample of a study of graft-versus-host responses after intestinal transplantation. For these TCRs, the target antigens are not known. Using immunoSEQ multiplex PCR, the repertoire was profiled, and TCRdb retains in-frame clones only, with some absent. The repertoire consists of tens of thousands of clones, with 80% to 95% occurring once and the leading ten covering about 0.3%. The sample was unstimulated CD4+ T cells sorted from spleen or lymph node cells, taken before intestinal transplant. The receptors stem from a human donor who received an intestinal transplant. CDR3s include the opening cysteine and the closing phenylalanine or tryptophan. A D gene is named only where the DNA matches it firmly. The size field is filled for only some rows; it gives once, few, many or a size class.

CDR3 DNA,CDR3 protein,D gene,clone size,CDR3 length,V gene,J gene
TGTGCCAGCAGCGGAGAATGGGGTGCCGGGCCCCAGCATTTT,CASSGEWGAGPQHF,-,-,14,TRBV7-9,TRBJ1-5
TGTGCCAGTAGTATACCAGCCACACGGGGGGACCTGGGAAATACGCAGTATTTT,CASSIPATRGDLGNTQYF,TRBD2,-,18,TRBV19,TRBJ2-3
TGCGCCAGCAGCTTTAGGGCTACTGGGGGCTACGAGCAGTACTTC,CASSFRATGGYEQYF,-,-,15,TRBV5-1,TRBJ2-7
TGTGCCAGCTCCAGAGGGGAGGGCAATCAGCCCCAGCATTTT,CASSRGEGNQPQHF,-,-,14,TRBV6-5,TRBJ1-5
TGTGCCATCAGTGAGCGGAACACTGAAGCTTTCTTT,CAISERNTEAFF,-,-,12,TRBV10-3,TRBJ1-1
TGCGCCAGCAGCCACCCGGACGGAGCGAGAGAGACCCAGTACTTC,CASSHPDGARETQYF,-,-,15,TRBV4-1,TRBJ2-5
TGTGCCAGCAAACTGACAGGAAGCTCCTACAATGAGCAGTTCTTC,CASKLTGSSYNEQFF,-,-,15,TRBV2,TRBJ2-1
TGTGCCAGCACCTTACTGGGACAGGGAGGCAACTACGAGCAGTACTTC,CASTLLGQGGNYEQYF,TRBD1,-,16,TRBV6-7,TRBJ2-7
TGCAGCGTATTGACCGGGACAGGGAACACCGGGGAGCTGTTTTTT,CSVLTGTGNTGELFF,TRBD1,-,15,TRBV29-1,TRBJ2-2
TGTGCCACCACCTCTCCGGGGACAGGGCATGCAGATACGCAGTATTTT,CATTSPGTGHADTQYF,TRBD1,-,16,TRBV19,TRBJ2-3
TGCGCCAGCAGCTCACAGCCGGGACGAGGACAGCCCCAGCATTTT,CASSSQPGRGQPQHF,-,-,15,TRBV5-1,TRBJ1-5
TGTGCCAGCAGTTACCCGGGACAGGATCGGTACGAGCAGTACTTC,CASSYPGQDRYEQYF,TRBD1,once,15,TRBV6-5,TRBJ2-7
TGTGCCAGCAGCTTAGAGGGGGTGGGAAGCGGGAGGGTTAAAGAGACCCAGTACTTC,CASSLEGVGSGRVKETQYF,TRBD2,once,19,TRBV7-2,TRBJ2-5
TGTGCCAGCAGTTCGCGGAAGGGCAGGGAATATGGCTACACCTTC,CASSSRKGREYGYTF,-,once,15,TRBV25-1,TRBJ1-2
TGTGCCAGCAGCTCCAGGAACACTGAAGCTTTCTTT,CASSSRNTEAFF,-,-,12,TRBV11-2,TRBJ1-1
TGTGCCAGTCTAGGGACAGGGGTTTCCTACGAGCAGTACTTC,CASLGTGVSYEQYF,TRBD1,-,14,TRBV25-1,TRBJ2-7
TGTGCCAGAAAAACAGGGGGCCAGAACACCATATATTTT,CARKTGGQNTIYF,-,-,13,TRBV21-1,TRBJ1-3
TGTGCCAGCAGAGTGGACACGCGGCATCTAAATCAGCCCCAGCATTTT,CASRVDTRHLNQPQHF,-,-,16,TRBV9,TRBJ1-5
TGTGCCAGCAATGGGCAAACTAGCGGCACAGATACGCAGTATTTT,CASNGQTSGTDTQYF,TRBD2,-,15,TRBV25-1,TRBJ2-3
TGTGCCAGCATCCAGCGGGGGTACAATGAGCAGTTCTTC,CASIQRGYNEQFF,TRBD2,-,13,TRBV6-5,TRBJ2-1
TGTGCCAGCAGTTTACAGAACACTGAAGCTTTCTTT,CASSLQNTEAFF,-,-,12,TRBV28,TRBJ1-1
TGTGCCAGCAGCTATCCTCCCGGGACTACCTACGAGCAGTACTTC,CASSYPPGTTYEQYF,TRBD2,-,15,TRBV7-2,TRBJ2-7
TGTGCCAGCTCACAATCGGGGGCAAACTCCTACGAGCAGTACTTC,CASSQSGANSYEQYF,-,-,15,TRBV18,TRBJ2-7
TGTGCCAGCAGCCGTAGCGGGAGGGTCTACGAGCAGTACTTC,CASSRSGRVYEQYF,TRBD2,-,14,TRBV7-9,TRBJ2-7
TGTGCCAGCAGCCTTGGGGGCCAAGAGACCCAGTACTTC,CASSLGGQETQYF,-,-,13,TRBV7-9,TRBJ2-5
TGCGCCAGCAGCTTGAGCGTTGCAGCCGGGGAGCTGTTTTTT,CASSLSVAAGELFF,-,once,14,TRBV5-1,TRBJ2-2
TGTGCCTGGGGTTTTGACAGGAACACTGAAGCTTTCTTT,CAWGFDRNTEAFF,-,-,13,TRBV30,TRBJ1-1
TGTGCCAGTAGTGACCGGGGGGGGACAGGGAGCACAGATACGCAGTATTTT,CASSDRGGTGSTDTQYF,-,-,17,TRBV19,TRBJ2-3
TGTGCCAGCAGTTACGCAGGGGGAGGGCCATCCTACGAGCAGTACTTC,CASSYAGGGPSYEQYF,-,-,16,TRBV6-6,TRBJ2-7
TGCGCCAGCAGTCAATCGGACGCAGGCCTCTCCTACGAGCAGTACTTC,CASSQSDAGLSYEQYF,-,-,16,TRBV23-1,TRBJ2-7
TGTGCCAGCAGGAAGGGACTAGCCTCCTACGAGCAGTACTTC,CASRKGLASYEQYF,TRBD2,-,14,TRBV2,TRBJ2-7
TGTGCCAGTAGTCCAACCACAGGGTCCGCCTACGAGCAGTACTTC,CASSPTTGSAYEQYF,-,-,15,TRBV19,TRBJ2-7
TGCGCCAGCAGCTTACTAGCGGGAGGATCCTACGAGCAGTACTTC,CASSLLAGGSYEQYF,TRBD2,-,15,TRBV5-1,TRBJ2-7
TGTGCCAGCAACGGGGGTACTGAAGCTTTCTTT,CASNGGTEAFF,-,-,11,TRBV6-5,TRBJ1-1
TGTGCCAGCAGCTCCAGGAACGATGTGTACAATGAGCAGTTCTTC,CASSSRNDVYNEQFF,-,-,15,TRBV11-2,TRBJ2-1
TGTGCCAGCAGCCAACAGGGGGCAGGGTATGGCTACACCTTC,CASSQQGAGYGYTF,TRBD1,-,14,TRBV6-6,TRBJ1-2
TGCGCCAGCAGCTTGGAGTCAATGAACACTGAAGCTTTCTTT,CASSLESMNTEAFF,-,-,14,TRBV5-1,TRBJ1-1
TGTGCCAGCAGATGGACCGGGACTAGCGGGCCGAGCTCCTACAATGAGCAGTTCTTC,CASRWTGTSGPSSYNEQFF,TRBD2,few,19,TRBV11-2,TRBJ2-1
TGTGCCAGTAGTATTGCGGAGACGGTCACAGATACGCAGTATTTT,CASSIAETVTDTQYF,-,-,15,TRBV19,TRBJ2-3
TGTGCCAGCAGCTTAGCGGAGGGGACAGAGACCCAGTACTTC,CASSLAEGTETQYF,-,-,14,TRBV7-9,TRBJ2-5
TGTGCCTGGGGTCAAGAGACCCAGTACTTC,CAWGQETQYF,-,-,10,TRBV30,TRBJ2-5
TGTGCCAGCGGAAGGACTAGCGGGTTCGGGGAGCTGTTTTTT,CASGRTSGFGELFF,TRBD2,-,14,TRBV6-5,TRBJ2-2
TGTGCCAGCAGCAACCCGGGACTAGCGAAAAGCTCCTACGAGCAGTACTTC,CASSNPGLAKSSYEQYF,TRBD2,-,17,TRBV5-8,TRBJ2-7
TGTGCCAGTCGACGGATGAACACTGAAGCTTTCTTT,CASRRMNTEAFF,-,-,12,TRBV28,TRBJ1-1
TGTGCCAGCTCACCAAACCCTAATCAGCCCCAGCATTTT,CASSPNPNQPQHF,-,-,13,TRBV18,TRBJ1-5
TGTGCCAGCAACCGACTAGCGGGAAGGGATAATGAGCAGTTCTTC,CASNRLAGRDNEQFF,TRBD2,-,15,TRBV18,TRBJ2-1
TGTGCCAGCAGTGACAATACTAATTCACCCCTCCACTTT,CASSDNTNSPLHF,-,-,13,TRBV6-4,TRBJ1-6
TGTGCCACCAGCAGAGGGCTGGGGTTGCGAGAGACCCAGTACTTC,CATSRGLGLRETQYF,-,-,15,TRBV15,TRBJ2-5
TGCGCCAGCAGCTTGGGGGGGGCGAGGGTAGAGACCCAGTACTTC,CASSLGGARVETQYF,-,-,15,TRBV5-1,TRBJ2-5
TGTGCCAGCAGCTTATCCCAGAACAATCAGCCCCAGCATTTT,CASSLSQNNQPQHF,-,-,14,TRBV7-9,TRBJ1-5
TGTGCCAGCAGCGTAGAGCAGGATCAGCCCCAGCATTTT,CASSVEQDQPQHF,-,-,13,TRBV9,TRBJ1-5
TGTGCCAGCAGCCAAGTTCTATCGAGTGCGGTGCAGTTCTTC,CASSQVLSSAVQFF,-,-,14,TRBV4-2,TRBJ2-1
TGTGCCTGGAGCATGACTTGGGGCGAGCAGTACTTC,CAWSMTWGEQYF,-,-,12,TRBV30,TRBJ2-7
TGTGCCAGCTCGCCACCCCTAGACAGCCCCTATGGCTACACCTTC,CASSPPLDSPYGYTF,-,-,15,TRBV18,TRBJ1-2
TGTGCCAGCAGTTCCCCTCAAGCGGGAGGGCCACATGAGCAGTTCTTC,CASSSPQAGGPHEQFF,TRBD2,-,16,TRBV6-5,TRBJ2-1
TGCAGCGTTGGGTTCGGGGGCGGTGCTAATGAAAAACTGTTTTTT,CSVGFGGGANEKLFF,-,-,15,TRBV29-1,TRBJ1-4
TGTGCCAGCAGTGAAGAACGACTAGCGGGCACAGATACGCAGTATTTT,CASSEERLAGTDTQYF,TRBD2,-,16,TRBV6-1,TRBJ2-3